A selection of T cell receptor beta chains follows, all from one sample in a study of post-analysis software for immune sequencing data. TCRdb re-called the PCR reads through MiXCR, storing one row per CDR3 protein. The top ten clones hold about an eighth of a sample with around 400,000 distinct CDR3 sequences, roughly 38% of them seen once. The sequencing sample was made of blood. These receptors were obtained from a girl aged 10-17 years with multiple sclerosis. Both conserved end residues are part of each CDR3. D genes are given only for firm matches. Size tells how often a clone was seen (once, few, many) or the class of an expanded clone, and some rows leave it out.

j_gene: TRBJ1-2
d_gene: NA
v_gene: TRBV6-1
abundance: NA
CDR3aa: CASTRATGTVGGYTF
CDR3nt: TGTGCCAGCACCAGAGCTACCGGAACAGTTGGAGGCTACACCTTC

j_gene: TRBJ2-1
d_gene: NA
v_gene: TRBV10-3
abundance: few
CDR3aa: CAISESGQFSYNEQFF
CDR3nt: TGTGCCATCAGTGAGTCAGGACAGTTCTCCTACAATGAGCAGTTCTTC

j_gene: TRBJ2-2
d_gene: NA
v_gene: TRBV7-8
abundance: NA
CDR3aa: CADRGPLGTGELFF
CDR3nt: TGTGCGGATCGCGGGCCCCTAGGAACCGGGGAGCTGTTTTTT

j_gene: TRBJ2-5
d_gene: TRBD1
v_gene: TRBV5-1
abundance: many
CDR3aa: CASSLASGGEETQYF
CDR3nt: TGCGCCAGCAGCTTGGCCTCAGGGGGAGAAGAGACCCAGTACTTC

j_gene: TRBJ1-2
d_gene: TRBD1
v_gene: TRBV12-3/TRBV12-4
abundance: NA
CDR3aa: CASSPQRSGGHYGYTF
CDR3nt: TGTGCCAGCAGTCCCCAACGGTCAGGGGGCCACTATGGCTACACCTTC

j_gene: TRBJ2-5
d_gene: NA
v_gene: TRBV20-1
abundance: few
CDR3aa: CSPVGLQETQYF
CDR3nt: TGCAGTCCCGTCGGGCTTCAAGAGACCCAGTACTTC

j_gene: TRBJ1-5
d_gene: TRBD1
v_gene: TRBV12-3/TRBV12-4
abundance: few
CDR3aa: CASSDRGFNQPQHF
CDR3nt: TGTGCCAGCAGTGACAGGGGTTTCAATCAGCCCCAGCATTTT

j_gene: TRBJ2-5
d_gene: NA
v_gene: TRBV20-1
abundance: NA
CDR3aa: CSPRDYQETQYF
CDR3nt: TGCAGTCCCCGGGACTACCAAGAGACCCAGTACTTC

j_gene: TRBJ2-1
d_gene: NA
v_gene: TRBV30
abundance: NA
CDR3aa: CAWSVLAGSNNEQFF
CDR3nt: TGTGCCTGGAGTGTACTGGCGGGATCTAACAATGAGCAGTTCTTC

j_gene: TRBJ2-7
d_gene: NA
v_gene: TRBV20-1
abundance: NA
CDR3aa: CSARLASAYEQYF
CDR3nt: TGCAGTGCTAGGCTGGCTAGCGCCTACGAGCAGTACTTC

j_gene: TRBJ1-6
d_gene: NA
v_gene: TRBV10-3
abundance: few
CDR3aa: CAISESPGDSPLHF
CDR3nt: TGTGCCATCAGTGAGTCGCCAGGAGATTCACCCCTCCACTTT

j_gene: TRBJ2-5
d_gene: TRBD2
v_gene: TRBV6-6
abundance: once
CDR3aa: CASSPRTSRETQYF
CDR3nt: TGTGCCAGCAGCCCCAGGACTAGCAGAGAGACCCAGTACTTC

j_gene: TRBJ2-1
d_gene: TRBD2
v_gene: TRBV20-1
abundance: NA
CDR3aa: CSARDLRAGSLNEQFF
CDR3nt: TGCAGTGCTAGAGATCTGAGAGCGGGGTCTCTCAATGAGCAGTTCTTC

j_gene: TRBJ1-2
d_gene: NA
v_gene: TRBV7-9
abundance: many
CDR3aa: CASSPVAGLYGYTF
CDR3nt: TGTGCCAGCAGCCCGGTGGCGGGGCTCTATGGCTACACCTTC

j_gene: TRBJ1-2
d_gene: NA
v_gene: TRBV2
abundance: NA
CDR3aa: CASSTTMASGYTF
CDR3nt: TGTGCCAGCAGTACGACAATGGCCTCTGGCTACACCTTC

j_gene: TRBJ2-5
d_gene: TRBD2
v_gene: TRBV7-2
abundance: NA
CDR3aa: CASSLGALAVGAETQYF
CDR3nt: TGTGCCAGCAGCTTAGGGGCACTAGCGGTGGGCGCGGAGACCCAGTACTTC

j_gene: TRBJ1-1
d_gene: NA
v_gene: TRBV7-2
abundance: NA
CDR3aa: CASSPQRARTEAFF
CDR3nt: TGTGCCAGCAGCCCCCAAAGGGCGAGGACTGAAGCTTTCTTT

j_gene: TRBJ2-7
d_gene: TRBD1
v_gene: TRBV20-1
abundance: NA
CDR3aa: CSASEGQSYEQYF
CDR3nt: TGCAGTGCCTCCGAGGGACAGAGCTACGAGCAGTACTTC

j_gene: TRBJ2-3
d_gene: TRBD2
v_gene: TRBV4-1
abundance: few
CDR3aa: CASSFSPIGGSTDTQYF
CDR3nt: TGCGCCAGCAGCTTTTCCCCTATCGGGGGGAGCACAGATACGCAGTATTTT

j_gene: TRBJ1-2
d_gene: NA
v_gene: TRBV12-3/TRBV12-4
abundance: few
CDR3aa: CASRESGGYTF
CDR3nt: TGTGCCAGTAGGGAGAGCGGAGGCTACACCTTC

j_gene: TRBJ2-3
d_gene: NA
v_gene: TRBV12-3/TRBV12-4
abundance: NA
CDR3aa: CAGSLGRRKSTDTQYF
CDR3nt: TGTGCCGGCAGTTTAGGCAGAAGAAAGAGCACAGATACGCAGTATTTT

j_gene: TRBJ2-5
d_gene: NA
v_gene: TRBV20-1
abundance: few
CDR3aa: CSAPGGEGSLKETQYF
CDR3nt: TGCAGTGCCCCAGGAGGAGAGGGGTCTCTCAAAGAGACCCAGTACTTC

j_gene: TRBJ2-7
d_gene: NA
v_gene: TRBV4-2
abundance: NA
CDR3aa: CASSQDWTEPSYEQYF
CDR3nt: TGTGCCAGCAGCCAAGATTGGACAGAGCCATCCTACGAGCAGTACTTC

j_gene: TRBJ2-3
d_gene: NA
v_gene: TRBV9
abundance: NA
CDR3aa: CASSGQKRDTQYF
CDR3nt: TGTGCCAGCAGCGGACAAAAGCGCGATACGCAGTATTTT

j_gene: TRBJ2-5
d_gene: TRBD1
v_gene: TRBV12-3/TRBV12-4
abundance: NA
CDR3aa: CASSPGTGGAETQYF
CDR3nt: TGTGCCAGCAGTCCAGGGACAGGGGGCGCGGAGACCCAGTACTTC

j_gene: TRBJ1-1
d_gene: NA
v_gene: TRBV4-1
abundance: few
CDR3aa: CASSQDQAPGTEAFF
CDR3nt: TGCGCCAGCAGCCAAGATCAGGCACCGGGCACTGAAGCTTTCTTT

j_gene: TRBJ1-6
d_gene: NA
v_gene: TRBV5-6
abundance: few
CDR3aa: CASSRLLTGDNSPLHF
CDR3nt: TGTGCCAGCAGCCGATTATTGACAGGAGATAATTCACCCCTCCACTTT

j_gene: TRBJ1-1
d_gene: NA
v_gene: TRBV5-1
abundance: NA
CDR3aa: CASSPEPGLGTEAFF
CDR3nt: TGCGCCAGCAGCCCCGAACCGGGGCTGGGCACTGAAGCTTTCTTT

j_gene: TRBJ1-2
d_gene: NA
v_gene: TRBV27
abundance: NA
CDR3aa: CASSMVGGQSYGYTF
CDR3nt: TGTGCCAGCAGTATGGTCGGGGGGCAGAGCTATGGCTACACCTTC

j_gene: TRBJ2-3
d_gene: NA
v_gene: TRBV12-3/TRBV12-4
abundance: few
CDR3aa: CASSQSWDTQYF
CDR3nt: TGTGCCAGCAGCCAATCGTGGGATACGCAGTATTTT

j_gene: TRBJ2-3
d_gene: NA
v_gene: TRBV12-3/TRBV12-4
abundance: few
CDR3aa: CASSYRTGRTDTQYF
CDR3nt: TGTGCCAGCAGTTACCGGACGGGGCGCACAGATACGCAGTATTTT

j_gene: TRBJ1-2
d_gene: TRBD1
v_gene: TRBV7-9
abundance: NA
CDR3aa: CASSAQSTGVGGYTF
CDR3nt: TGTGCCAGCAGCGCCCAGAGCACAGGGGTTGGCGGCTACACCTTC

j_gene: TRBJ2-5
d_gene: NA
v_gene: TRBV15
abundance: few
CDR3aa: CATSRWEQETQYF
CDR3nt: TGTGCCACCAGCAGGTGGGAACAAGAGACCCAGTACTTC

j_gene: TRBJ2-1
d_gene: NA
v_gene: TRBV18
abundance: few
CDR3aa: CASSQIDREQFF
CDR3nt: TGTGCCAGCTCACAAATAGACAGAGAGCAGTTCTTC

j_gene: TRBJ2-7
d_gene: NA
v_gene: TRBV27
abundance: few
CDR3aa: CASSFSPNPSYEQYF
CDR3nt: TGTGCCAGCAGTTTTTCCCCAAACCCATCCTACGAGCAGTACTTC

j_gene: TRBJ2-3
d_gene: NA
v_gene: TRBV4-1
abundance: NA
CDR3aa: CASSQSPIQGTDTQYF
CDR3nt: TGCGCCAGCAGCCAGAGCCCTATCCAGGGGACAGATACGCAGTATTTT

j_gene: TRBJ2-3
d_gene: NA
v_gene: TRBV29-1
abundance: NA
CDR3aa: CSVKGGLTDTQYF
CDR3nt: TGCAGCGTCAAGGGGGGGCTCACAGATACGCAGTATTTT

j_gene: TRBJ2-1
d_gene: NA
v_gene: TRBV20-1
abundance: once
CDR3aa: CSANNEQFF
CDR3nt: TGCAGTGCAAACAATGAGCAGTTCTTC

j_gene: TRBJ1-6
d_gene: TRBD1
v_gene: TRBV4-3
abundance: few
CDR3aa: CASSQDGDRAWPGNSPLHF
CDR3nt: TGCGCCAGCAGCCAAGACGGGGACAGGGCTTGGCCCGGTAATTCACCCCTCCACTTT

j_gene: TRBJ2-1
d_gene: TRBD1
v_gene: TRBV11-2
abundance: few
CDR3aa: CASNAPGQGLGNEQFF
CDR3nt: TGTGCCAGCAACGCACCGGGACAGGGTTTAGGAAATGAGCAGTTCTTC

j_gene: TRBJ1-2
d_gene: TRBD1
v_gene: TRBV27
abundance: NA
CDR3aa: CASSSGTGGRRDYSYTF
CDR3nt: TGTGCCAGCAGTTCAGGGACAGGGGGCCGCCGTGACTATAGCTACACCTTC

j_gene: TRBJ2-1
d_gene: NA
v_gene: TRBV28
abundance: few
CDR3aa: CASKWPQGHNEQFF
CDR3nt: TGTGCCAGCAAGTGGCCTCAGGGACACAATGAGCAGTTCTTC

j_gene: TRBJ2-5
d_gene: TRBD2
v_gene: TRBV5-1
abundance: NA
CDR3aa: CASSSGTSGGNQETQYF
CDR3nt: TGCGCCAGCAGCTCCGGGACTAGCGGGGGGAACCAAGAGACCCAGTACTTC